Listed below are T cell receptor beta chains from one sample, sequenced in a study of cytomegalovirus exposure and HLA in healthy donors. Generated by immunoSEQ multiplex PCR, the TCRdb table keeps only in-frame clones and is missing some. The sample includes about 150,000 clones, around 80% of them seen just once. The sample comprised PBMCs. The receptors here all came from a man between 18 and 35 years old in good health and CMV-seronegative. Each CDR3 is given without its conserved first and last residue. Fields, in order: clone size, V gene, J gene, CDR3 protein. The listing skips clone size in some rows; elsewhere it reads once, few, many or a size class.

-,TRBV18,TRBJ2-4,ASSPPRGASIQY
-,TRBV7-9,TRBJ2-4,ASSSGLGRAKNIQY
-,TRBV10-3,TRBJ2-5,AISPSPPGQQETQY
-,TRBV27,TRBJ2-7,ASSLRGTSSYEQY
-,TRBV19,TRBJ2-5,ASSRTEGRAQY
-,TRBV5-5,TRBJ1-5,ASSLEEGRNQPQH
-,TRBV19,TRBJ2-1,ASSIDRWASGRGTYNEQF
-,TRBV27,TRBJ1-6,ASSFGGPGYSPLH
-,TRBV11-2,TRBJ2-1,ASSRPPGQGRNEQF
-,TRBV10-3,TRBJ2-7,AISDSTGGASEQY
few,TRBV4-1,TRBJ2-7,ASRMTGGLGEQY
-,TRBV30,TRBJ2-7,AWKGSGVLYEQY
few,TRBV12-2,TRBJ2-7,ASRLAQIRAGVSYEQY
-,TRBV11-2,TRBJ2-2,ASSPTTLAGRTGELF
-,TRBV5-6,TRBJ2-5,ASSLGTSGRGETQY
-,TRBV19,TRBJ1-5,ASSILGNQPQH
few,TRBV27,TRBJ1-5,ASTQGSNQPQH
few,TRBV6-6,TRBJ2-7,ASSGTAAGQY
-,TRBV6-5,TRBJ2-5,ASSQIVAGEETQY
-,TRBV4-1,TRBJ2-1,ASSLSWREQF
few,TRBV5-1,TRBJ1-6,ASSLSYGSPLH
-,TRBV30,TRBJ2-2,AWSQGTSGLNTGELF
-,TRBV7-8,TRBJ2-5,ASSLIAGAETQY
-,TRBV6-6,TRBJ2-7,ASSTAQGWQY
-,TRBV2,TRBJ2-1,ASKGLTGPTYNEQF
-,TRBV28,TRBJ2-7,ASSLADEQY
-,TRBV4-1,TRBJ2-5,ASSQLTTGQETQY
-,TRBV6-1,TRBJ1-5,ASSEFRNNQPQH
-,TRBV7-9,TRBJ2-5,ASSFRLAELLETQY
-,TRBV4-1,TRBJ1-2,ASSQGGLDYGYT
-,TRBV28,TRBJ2-5,ASSSDREETQY
-,TRBV6-5,TRBJ2-3,ASSRGGASTDTQY
-,TRBV7-2,TRBJ2-5,ASSQQVGFQETQY
once,TRBV7-7,TRBJ2-5,ASSLGGGPPQETQY
-,TRBV7-8,TRBJ2-1,ASRSDRVSNEQF
-,TRBV5-6,TRBJ2-7,ASSLRRGAYEQY
-,TRBV2,TRBJ2-1,ASNQTSGGTYNEQF
-,TRBV6-1,TRBJ1-5,ASSRDQPQH
-,TRBV7-9,TRBJ1-2,ASSPDRAWGIAGYT
-,TRBV13,TRBJ1-2,ASSLGGNYGYT
-,TRBV2,TRBJ2-5,ASSGRGKETQY
-,TRBV5-4,TRBJ2-3,ASSLAGWSTDTQY
-,TRBV5-1,TRBJ2-3,ASSSLGDTQY
-,TRBV5-1,TRBJ2-3,ASSLRTSGLSDTQY
-,TRBV11-3,TRBJ1-1,ASSLVLSGVNTEAF
-,TRBV4-1,TRBJ2-3,ASSQGVTDNTDTQY
-,TRBV7-2,TRBJ2-1,ASSWTGADEQF
-,TRBV7-2,TRBJ2-7,ASSLGTRAGDEQY
-,TRBV10-3,TRBJ2-3,AISANSRTDTQY
-,TRBV5-6,TRBJ2-1,ASSLPGVYNEQF
-,TRBV6-5,TRBJ2-7,ASMGLALYEQY
-,TRBV18,TRBJ1-2,ASSIDRAGYT
-,TRBV7-2,TRBJ2-7,ASSASTAAAYEQY
once,TRBV5-1,TRBJ2-1,ASTLSGGSSNEQF
-,TRBV6-5,TRBJ2-1,ASSPGDEQF
-,TRBV6-1,TRBJ2-5,ASSELAGGQETQY
-,TRBV7-2,TRBJ2-3,ASSVSTENTQY
-,TRBV6-5,TRBJ2-3,ASRGQDTDTQY
few,TRBV19,TRBJ1-1,ASQTRAGVTEAF
-,TRBV7-9,TRBJ2-5,ASSPSGQGWPGGTQY